This T cell receptor beta chain was observed in a study of shared clonotypes between healthy human individuals. Study overall: Sampling drew on donors who were two women and three men aged 18 to 49. Study-level findings and limits: Clonotype sharing among donors was thought likely to change with sequencing depth. Across subsets, estimated richness was generally greater for naive than for memory populations.

The CDR3 has 14 amino acids. Looked up from germline, CDR1 is MDHEN and CDR2 is SYDVKM. Trimming pared 3 bases from V and 0 bases from J, leaving 8 bases between. This clone turned up a few times. Its antigen is unidentified. Here immunoSEQ multiplex PCR was the method, and the copy in TCRdb shows in-frame clones only, minus some. The sample carries 980,000 or so clones, over 75% recorded once. The specimen sequenced was memory CD4+ T cells sorted from blood. Documented subset: CD45RA-negative fraction. The V gene is TRBV28, the J gene TRBJ1-1; D is uncertain. The receptor was derived from a man between 18 and 29 years old in good health. In DNA form, the CDR3 reads TGTGCCAGCAGTTTTCCCACCATGAACACTGAAGCTTTCTTT. This sequence encodes CASSFPTMNTEAFF.